Listed below are T cell receptor beta chains from one sample, sequenced in a study of cytomegalovirus exposure and HLA in healthy donors. Assay used: immunoSEQ multiplex PCR; TCRdb lists only in-frame clones, some missing. The sample carries roughly 100,000 clones, roughly 80% recorded once. Sequencing input: PBMCs. The receptors originated from a man between 35 and 55 years old in good health and CMV-seropositive. Both conserved end residues are part of each CDR3. Each record gives: D gene, J gene, V gene, CDR3 length, clone size, CDR3 protein, CDR3 DNA. D genes are given only for firm matches. A clone size is listed for some rows: how often the clone was seen (once, few, many), or a class if it is expanded.

>NA|TRBJ2-7|TRBV21-1|13|NA
CASITGGTHEQYF
TGTGCCAGCATTACAGGGGGCACACACGAGCAGTACTTC
>NA|TRBJ1-2|TRBV28|14|once
CASSFRGLAHGYTF
TGTGCCAGCAGTTTTCGGGGGTTGGCTCATGGCTACACCTTC
>TRBD1|TRBJ1-6|TRBV11-2|14|NA
CASSSGQGHSPLHF
TGTGCCAGCAGCTCGGGACAGGGACATTCACCCCTCCACTTT
>TRBD1|TRBJ2-5|TRBV27|15|NA
CASSLWSGGPETQYF
TGTGCCAGCAGTTTATGGTCAGGGGGCCCAGAGACCCAGTACTTC
>TRBD2|TRBJ2-5|TRBV27|15|NA
CASSLMAGGLETQYF
TGTGCCAGCAGTTTGATGGCGGGAGGGTTGGAGACCCAGTACTTC
>TRBD1|TRBJ1-1|TRBV19|13|NA
CASRTGGRTEAFF
TGTGCCAGTAGGACAGGGGGCCGTACTGAAGCTTTCTTT
>NA|TRBJ2-1|TRBV4-2|16|NA
CASSQDAAGIDNEQFF
TGTGCCAGCAGCCAAGATGCAGCCGGGATAGACAATGAGCAGTTCTTC
>TRBD1|TRBJ1-1|TRBV5-5|14|once
CASTNRGLNTEAFF
TGTGCCAGCACCAACAGGGGGCTGAACACTGAAGCTTTCTTT
>TRBD2|TRBJ2-7|TRBV6-5|13|NA
CASSGTRVHEQYF
TGTGCCAGCTCCGGGACTAGAGTCCACGAGCAGTACTTC
>TRBD1|TRBJ1-5|TRBV6-6|15|NA
CASRGQPYSNQPQHF
TGTGCCAGCAGGGGACAGCCTTATAGCAATCAGCCCCAGCATTTT
>NA|TRBJ2-7|TRBV13|13|NA
CASSGSLTYEQYF
TGTGCCAGCAGCGGGAGCCTTACCTACGAGCAGTACTTC
>TRBD1|TRBJ1-3|TRBV2|12|NA
CASSVQGNTIYF
TGTGCCAGCAGTGTACAGGGGAACACCATATATTTT
>NA|TRBJ2-4|TRBV28|14|few
CASSYLAAKNIQYF
TGTGCCAGCAGTTATCTAGCGGCCAAAAACATTCAGTACTTC
>NA|TRBJ2-7|TRBV28|11|NA
CASSLQYEQYF
TGTGCCAGCAGTTTACAGTACGAGCAGTACTTC
>NA|TRBJ2-4|TRBV12-2|14|NA
CASRFMDREHIQYF
TGTGCAAGTCGCTTCATGGACAGGGAACACATTCAGTACTTC
>NA|TRBJ2-5|TRBV29-1|11|NA
CSARSGETQYF
TGCAGCGCTAGGAGTGGAGAGACCCAGTACTTC
>TRBD2|TRBJ2-1|TRBV10-3|15|NA
CAISETGGLYNEQFF
TGTGCCATCAGTGAGACGGGAGGGCTCTACAATGAGCAGTTCTTC
>NA|TRBJ2-3|TRBV5-1|16|NA
CASSLPGGEEGDTQYF
TGCGCCAGCAGCTTGCCTGGGGGAGAGGAGGGAGATACGCAGTATTTT
>TRBD2|TRBJ2-1|TRBV10-3|13|NA
CAITGTSGNEQFF
TGTGCCATCACCGGGACTAGCGGTAATGAGCAGTTCTTC
>NA|TRBJ2-3|TRBV28|17|NA
CASSRSARGRPTDTQYF
TGTGCCAGCAGTCGCTCCGCCAGGGGCCGGCCCACAGATACGCAGTATTTT
>TRBD2|TRBJ2-3|TRBV29-1|14|once
CSVLTSASTDTQYF
TGCAGCGTTCTGACTAGCGCTTCCACAGATACGCAGTATTTT
>TRBD1|TRBJ1-5|TRBV7-3|13|NA
CASSLDRGQPQHF
TGTGCCAGCAGCCTCGACAGGGGACAGCCCCAGCATTTT
>TRBD1|TRBJ2-7|TRBV10-2|14|NA
CASSSLQGAYEQYF
TGCGCCAGCAGTTCCCTACAGGGGGCGTACGAGCAGTACTTC
>NA|TRBJ1-5|TRBV18|15|NA
CASSRGAGVNQPQHF
TGTGCCAGCTCAAGGGGTGCTGGTGTCAATCAGCCCCAGCATTTT
>NA|TRBJ2-7|TRBV11-2|15|NA
CASSLAGKDYGEQYF
TGTGCCAGCAGCTTAGCCGGTAAAGACTACGGCGAGCAGTACTTC
>TRBD1|TRBJ1-1|TRBV6-5|13|NA
CASKTGTDTEAFF
TGTGCCAGCAAAACGGGGACAGACACTGAAGCTTTCTTT
>TRBD1|TRBJ2-6|TRBV6-8|20|NA
CASGWGAGTGTSSGANVLTF
TGTGCCAGCGGTTGGGGAGCCGGGACAGGCACCAGCTCTGGGGCCAACGTCCTGACTTTC
>TRBD2|TRBJ2-1|TRBV11-2|15|NA
CASSAGLAGGNEQFF
TGTGCCAGCAGCGCCGGACTAGCGGGGGGCAATGAGCAGTTCTTC
>NA|TRBJ1-2|TRBV9|16|NA
CASSAITGVSNYGYTF
TGTGCCAGCAGCGCCATTACGGGGGTCTCTAACTATGGCTACACCTTC
>NA|TRBJ2-5|TRBV7-8|15|NA
CASSSGVAEQETQYF
TGTGCCAGCAGCTCCGGGGTAGCCGAACAAGAGACCCAGTACTTC
>TRBD1|TRBJ2-1|TRBV6-5|15|few
CASSTDRWGYNEQFF
TGTGCCAGCAGCACGGACAGGTGGGGTTACAATGAGCAGTTCTTC
>TRBD1|TRBJ1-1|TRBV5-4|16|NA
CASSTGTGGAGTEAFF
TGTGCCAGCAGCACCGGGACAGGGGGCGCGGGCACTGAAGCTTTCTTT
>NA|TRBJ2-5|TRBV5-6|13|few
CASSLGRGETQYF
TGTGCCAGCAGCTTGGGCCGGGGAGAGACCCAGTACTTC
>NA|TRBJ2-7|TRBV5-6|15|NA
CASSLRTASSYEQYF
TGTGCCAGCAGCTTGCGGACAGCAAGCTCCTACGAGCAGTACTTC
>NA|TRBJ1-2|TRBV5-1|14|NA
CASSPGSVNYGYTF
TGCGCCAGCAGCCCAGGGTCCGTTAACTATGGCTACACCTTC
>NA|TRBJ2-2|TRBV29-1|14|NA
CSVRPGLNTGELFF
TGCAGCGTCCGTCCGGGACTGAACACCGGGGAGCTGTTTTTT
>TRBD1|TRBJ2-2|TRBV6-5|16|NA
CASSFAGGAGIGELFF
TGTGCCAGCAGTTTTGCAGGGGGCGCAGGTATCGGGGAGCTGTTTTTT
>TRBD2|TRBJ2-1|TRBV5-1|17|NA
CASSFGGLAGLNNEQFF
TGCGCCAGCAGCTTTGGGGGACTAGCGGGGCTTAATAATGAGCAGTTCTTC
>NA|TRBJ2-3|TRBV5-4|16|few
CASSLETARSTDTQYF
TGTGCCAGCAGCTTGGAGACCGCCAGGAGCACAGATACGCAGTATTTT
>NA|TRBJ1-5|TRBV7-6|15|NA
CASSLAGGPNQPQHF
TGTGCCAGCAGCTTAGCGGGGGGGCCCAATCAGCCCCAGCATTTT
>NA|TRBJ1-5|TRBV7-9|13|NA
CASSGQGNQPQHF
TGTGCCAGCAGCGGTCAGGGGAACCAGCCCCAGCATTTT
>NA|TRBJ1-5|TRBV4-1|13|NA
CASSQEQDQPQHF
TGCGCCAGCAGCCAAGAACAGGATCAGCCCCAGCATTTT
>NA|TRBJ2-1|TRBV18|14|NA
CASSRSTGTNEQFF
TGTGCCAGCTCACGCTCTACAGGGACCAATGAGCAGTTCTTC
>TRBD1|TRBJ1-5|TRBV6-6|13|NA
CASSHESGGNKHF
TGTGCCAGCAGCCATGAGTCAGGGGGTAATAAGCATTTT